These 9 T cell receptor beta chains were all obtained from the same sample, sequenced in a study of OX40 agonist ivuxolimab in advanced cancers. Profiling relied on immunoSEQ multiplex PCR, and the TCRdb table lists in-frame clones only, not all of them. The sample lists about 110,000 clones, around nine tenths occurring once. This sample comprised CD4+ or CD8+ T cells sorted from blood, obtained in a trial of the OX40 agonist ivuxolimab. The receptors stem from an adult with an advanced solid tumor such as melanoma, head and neck, liver or kidney cancer.

This clone has a single count. The chain links TRBV19 to TRBJ1-5, with TRBD1 matching 7 bases. Trimming took 9 bases from V and 0 from J; bases not matched to a gene: 8. Looked up from germline, CDR1 is LNHDA and CDR2 is SQIVND (reference sequence). This CDR3 comprises 15 residues. The CDR3: CASCDRAYSNQPQHF. The CDR3 coding sequence is TGTGCCAGCTGCGACAGGGCATATAGCAATCAGCCCCAGCATTTT.

The V call is TRBV7-8, the J call TRBJ1-2; 10 bases align to TRBD1. Per the germline V gene, CDR1 is SGHVS and CDR2 is FQNEAQ. CDR3 length equals 15 residues. V shed 1 base, J shed 3 bases, and the junction held 2 bases outside the gene matches. CDR3 amino acids: CASSLVGQGYYGYTF. For the CDR3, the DNA is TGTGCCAGCAGCTTAGTGGGACAGGGGTACTATGGCTACACCTTC.

This clone turned up a few times. The rearrangement uses TRBV28 and TRBJ1-1; D call uncertain. CDR3 length equals 12 residues. From germline, CDR1 is MDHEN and CDR2 SYDVKM. V was clipped by 5 bases and J by 6 bases, with 10 bases between them. This CDR3 reads CASSTGQPEAFF. The CDR3 DNA reads as TGTGCCAGCAGTACTGGGCAACCTGAAGCTTTCTTT.

The rearrangement links TRBV6-1 to TRBJ1-2, with D tentatively TRBD1 (6 bases). Trimming took 2 bases from V and 7 from J, leaving 17 bases between them. The CDR3 has 15 residues. Germline CDR1 and CDR2: MNHNS and SASEGT. The CDR3: CASSESGRGLSGYTF. The DNA of the CDR3 is TGTGCCAGCAGTGAATCGGGCAGGGGATTGTCTGGCTACACCTTC.

The V call is TRBV7-2, the J call TRBJ2-1, with D possibly called TRBD1 or TRBD2 (7 bases each). Germline CDR1 reads SGHTA; CDR2 reads FQGNSA. V was trimmed by 7 bases and J by 7 bases, leaving 23 bases between them. This CDR3 contains 16 residues. In DNA form, the CDR3 reads TGTGCCAGCACCCCAGGGGGGGCCGGGAGTTATAATGAGCAGTTCTTC. Translation: CASTPGGAGSYNEQFF. Supplemented by reference TRBV7-2 and TRBJ2-1, the full variable domain reads GAGVSQSPSNKVTEKGKDVELRCDPISGHTALYWYRQSLGQGLEFLIYFQGNSAPDKSGLPSDRFSAERTGGSVSTLTIQRTQQEDSAVYLCASTPGGAGSYNEQFFGPGTRLTVL.

This clone has just one count. V and J are TRBV7-2 and TRBJ1-6; 9 bases are shared with TRBD1. The CDR3 sequence is 14 residues long. V shed 6 bases and J 9 bases; nucleotides not matched to a gene: 6. The germline V gene encodes CDR1 SGHTA and CDR2 FQGNSA. The CDR3 DNA is TGTGCCAGCAGGCAACAGGGGGCAGGTTCACCCCTCCACTTT. Protein sequence: CASRQQGAGSPLHF. The variable domain in full, with the rest retrieved from reference TRBV7-2 and TRBJ1-6, is GAGVSQSPSNKVTEKGKDVELRCDPISGHTALYWYRQSLGQGLEFLIYFQGNSAPDKSGLPSDRFSAERTGGSVSTLTIQRTQQEDSAVYLCASRQQGAGSPLHFGNGTRLTVT.

This chain connects TRBV4-1 to TRBJ2-3, with a weak D call TRBD2 (5 bases). Per germline, CDR1 MGHRA and CDR2 YSYEKL. CDR3 length equals 13 residues. The V end lost 5 bases, the J end lost 9 bases, and 15 bases lay between the germline ends. The CDR3 reads CASSFEGSRTQYF. The CDR3 region has the DNA TGCGCCAGCAGCTTCGAGGGCAGCCGGACGCAGTATTTT.

The chain couples TRBV5-4 to TRBJ1-4; D uncertain. The CDR3 is made up of 14 amino acids. The germline V gene encodes CDR1 SGHNT and CDR2 YYREEE (reference sequence). The germline V and J ends were trimmed by 4 bases and 3 bases, with 10 bases remaining between them. The CDR3 DNA is TGTGCCAGCAGCCCGGGGTCGGCTAATGAAAAACTGTTTTTT. This encodes CASSPGSANEKLFF.

The chain links TRBV28 to TRBJ1-1; possibly TRBD1 for D (5 bases). CDR1 is MDHEN and CDR2 is SYDVKM in the germline V gene. The CDR3 sequence is 11 residues long. Trimming shortened V by 4 bases and J by 10 bases, and 10 bases separated the two germline ends. CDR3: CASSYRYPAFF. CDR3 sequence (DNA): TGTGCCAGCAGTTACAGGTATCCAGCTTTCTTT.